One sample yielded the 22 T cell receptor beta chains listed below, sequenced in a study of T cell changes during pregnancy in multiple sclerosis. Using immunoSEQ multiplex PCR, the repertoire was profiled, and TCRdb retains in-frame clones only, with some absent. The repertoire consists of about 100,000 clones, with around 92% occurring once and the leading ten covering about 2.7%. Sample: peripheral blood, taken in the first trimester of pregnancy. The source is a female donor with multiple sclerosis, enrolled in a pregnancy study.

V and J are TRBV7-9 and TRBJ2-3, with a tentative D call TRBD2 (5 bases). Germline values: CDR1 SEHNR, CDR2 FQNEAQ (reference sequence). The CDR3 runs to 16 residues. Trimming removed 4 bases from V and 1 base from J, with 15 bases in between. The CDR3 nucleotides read TGTGCCAGCAGCTCCTCGACTACCCACGGCACAGATACGCAGTATTTT. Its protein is CASSSSTTHGTDTQYF.

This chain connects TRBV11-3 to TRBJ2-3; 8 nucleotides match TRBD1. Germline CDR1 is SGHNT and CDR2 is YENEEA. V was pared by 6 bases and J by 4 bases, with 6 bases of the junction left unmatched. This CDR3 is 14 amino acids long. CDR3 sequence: CASSWTGSPDTQYF. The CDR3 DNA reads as TGTGCCAGCAGTTGGACAGGGAGCCCAGATACGCAGTATTTT.

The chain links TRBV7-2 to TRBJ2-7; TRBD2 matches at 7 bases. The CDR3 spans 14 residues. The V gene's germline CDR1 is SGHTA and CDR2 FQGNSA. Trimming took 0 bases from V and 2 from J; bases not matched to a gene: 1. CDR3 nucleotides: TGTGCCAGCAGCTTAGCGGGAGGGCCCTACGAGCAGTACTTC. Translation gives CASSLAGGPYEQYF.

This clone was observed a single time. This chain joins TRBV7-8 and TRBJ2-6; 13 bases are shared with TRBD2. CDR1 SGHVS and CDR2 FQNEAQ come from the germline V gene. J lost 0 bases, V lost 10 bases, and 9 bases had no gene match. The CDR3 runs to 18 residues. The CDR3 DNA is TGTGCCACCAGAGCCGGGACTAGCGGGGCCTCTGGGGCCAACGTCCTGACTTTC. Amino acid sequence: CATRAGTSGASGANVLTF.

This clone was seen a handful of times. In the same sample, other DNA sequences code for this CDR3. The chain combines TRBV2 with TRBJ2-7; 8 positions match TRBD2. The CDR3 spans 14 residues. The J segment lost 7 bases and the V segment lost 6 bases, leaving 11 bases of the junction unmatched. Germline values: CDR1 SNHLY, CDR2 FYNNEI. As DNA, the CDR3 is TGTGCCAGCAGCGGGGACCGCCGGGGGGGTGAGCAGTACTTC. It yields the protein CASSGDRRGGEQYF. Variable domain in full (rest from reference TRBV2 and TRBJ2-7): EPEVTQTPSHQVTQMGQEVILRCVPISNHLYFYWYRQILGQKVEFLVSFYNNEISEKSEIFDDQFSVERPDGSNFTLKIRSTKLEDSAMYFCASSGDRRGGEQYFGPGTRLTVT.

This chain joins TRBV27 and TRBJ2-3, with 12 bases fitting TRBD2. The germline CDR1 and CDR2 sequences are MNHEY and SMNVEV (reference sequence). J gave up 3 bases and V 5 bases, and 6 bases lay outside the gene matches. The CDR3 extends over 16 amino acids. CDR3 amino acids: CASSPYGLAGTDTQYF. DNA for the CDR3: TGTGCCAGCAGTCCCTACGGACTAGCGGGAACAGATACGCAGTATTTT.

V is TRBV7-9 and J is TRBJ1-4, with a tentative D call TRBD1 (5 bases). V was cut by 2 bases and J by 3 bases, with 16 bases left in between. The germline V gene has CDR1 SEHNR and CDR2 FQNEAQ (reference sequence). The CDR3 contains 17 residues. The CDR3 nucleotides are TGTGCCAGCAGCTTAAAAGATCAGGGATCGGCTAATGAAAAACTGTTTTTT. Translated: CASSLKDQGSANEKLFF.

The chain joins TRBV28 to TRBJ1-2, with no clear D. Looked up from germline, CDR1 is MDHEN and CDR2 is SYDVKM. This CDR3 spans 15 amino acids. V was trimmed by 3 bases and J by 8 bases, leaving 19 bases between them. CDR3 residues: CASSFTGRGSSGYTF. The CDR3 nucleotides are TGTGCCAGCAGTTTTACGGGTCGTGGGTCATCCGGCTACACCTTC.

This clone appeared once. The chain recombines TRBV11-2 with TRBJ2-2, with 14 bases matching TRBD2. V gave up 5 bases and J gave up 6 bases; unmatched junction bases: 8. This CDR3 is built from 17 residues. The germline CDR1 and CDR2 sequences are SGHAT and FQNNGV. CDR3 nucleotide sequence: TGTGCCAGCAGCATCCAAGGACTAGCGGGAGGCCCCGGGGAGCTGTTTTTT. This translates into CASSIQGLAGGPGELFF.

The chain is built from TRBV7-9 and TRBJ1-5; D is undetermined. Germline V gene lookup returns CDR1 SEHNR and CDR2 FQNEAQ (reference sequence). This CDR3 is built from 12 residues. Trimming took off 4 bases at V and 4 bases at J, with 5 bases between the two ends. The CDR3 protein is CASSWENQPQHF. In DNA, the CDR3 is TGTGCCAGCAGCTGGGAGAATCAGCCCCAGCATTTT.

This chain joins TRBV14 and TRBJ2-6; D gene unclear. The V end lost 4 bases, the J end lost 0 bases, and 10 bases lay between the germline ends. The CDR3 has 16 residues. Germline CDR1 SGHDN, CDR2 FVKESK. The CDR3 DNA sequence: TGTGCCAGCAGCCGCCCACAGAGCTCTGGGGCCAACGTCCTGACTTTC. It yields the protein CASSRPQSSGANVLTF.

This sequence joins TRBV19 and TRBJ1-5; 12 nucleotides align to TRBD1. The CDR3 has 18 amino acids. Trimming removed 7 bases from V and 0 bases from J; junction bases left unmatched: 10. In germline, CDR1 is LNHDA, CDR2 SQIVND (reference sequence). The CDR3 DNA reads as TGTGCCAGTACCCCCGGGACAGGGGGCGCGTTTAGCAATCAGCCCCAGCATTTT. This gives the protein CASTPGTGGAFSNQPQHF.

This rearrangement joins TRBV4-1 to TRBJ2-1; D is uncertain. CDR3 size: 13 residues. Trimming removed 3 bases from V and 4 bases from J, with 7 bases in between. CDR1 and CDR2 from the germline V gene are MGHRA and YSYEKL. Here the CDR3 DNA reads TGCGCCAGCAGCCAGCAGACTTACAATGAGCAGTTCTTC. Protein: CASSQQTYNEQFF.

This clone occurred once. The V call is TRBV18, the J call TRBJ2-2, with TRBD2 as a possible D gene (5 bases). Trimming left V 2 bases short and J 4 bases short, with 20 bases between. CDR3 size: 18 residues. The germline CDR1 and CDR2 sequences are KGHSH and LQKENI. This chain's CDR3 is CASSPASSIDPSTGELFF. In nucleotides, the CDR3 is TGTGCCAGCTCACCAGCTAGCTCCATAGATCCGAGCACCGGGGAGCTGTTTTTT. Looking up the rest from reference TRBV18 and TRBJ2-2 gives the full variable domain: NAGVMQNPRHLVRRRGQEARLRCSPMKGHSHVYWYRQLPEEGLKFMVYLQKENIIDESGMPKERFSAEFPKEGPSILRIQQVVRGDSAAYFCASSPASSIDPSTGELFFGEGSRLTVL.

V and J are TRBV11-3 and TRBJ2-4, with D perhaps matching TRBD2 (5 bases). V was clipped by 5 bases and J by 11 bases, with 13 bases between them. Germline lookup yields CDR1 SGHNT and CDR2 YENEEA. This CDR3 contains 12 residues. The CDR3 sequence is CASSRSNGVQYF. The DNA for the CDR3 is TGTGCCAGCAGCCGATCAAACGGGGTTCAGTACTTC.

As DNA, the CDR3 is TGTGCCAGCAGTGGGCGGGGCTCTGGGGCCAACGTCCTGACTTTC. Protein product: CASSGRGSGANVLTF. This chain joins TRBV2 and TRBJ2-6; D might be TRBD2 (6 bases). V was trimmed by 4 bases and J by 0 bases, leaving 7 bases between them. Germline CDR1 SNHLY, CDR2 FYNNEI. The CDR3 contains 15 residues. The full variable domain, with the rest looked up from reference TRBV2 and TRBJ2-6, is EPEVTQTPSHQVTQMGQEVILRCVPISNHLYFYWYRQILGQKVEFLVSFYNNEISEKSEIFDDQFSVERPDGSNFTLKIRSTKLEDSAMYFCASSGRGSGANVLTFGAGSRLTVL.

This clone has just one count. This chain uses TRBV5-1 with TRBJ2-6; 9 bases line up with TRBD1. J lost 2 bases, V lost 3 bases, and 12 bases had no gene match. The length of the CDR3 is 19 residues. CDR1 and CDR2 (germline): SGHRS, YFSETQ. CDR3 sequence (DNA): TGCGCCAGCAGCTCCTCGAAAACAACAGGGGGCGCTGGGGCCAACGTCCTGACTTTC. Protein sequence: CASSSSKTTGGAGANVLTF.

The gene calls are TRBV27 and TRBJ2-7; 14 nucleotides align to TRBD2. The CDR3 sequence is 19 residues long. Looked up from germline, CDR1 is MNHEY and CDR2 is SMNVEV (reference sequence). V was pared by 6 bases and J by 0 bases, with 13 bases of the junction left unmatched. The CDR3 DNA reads TGTGCCAGCAGAATAAAGGGACTAGCGGGAGCAACCTACTCCTACGAGCAGTACTTC. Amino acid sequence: CASRIKGLAGATYSYEQYF.

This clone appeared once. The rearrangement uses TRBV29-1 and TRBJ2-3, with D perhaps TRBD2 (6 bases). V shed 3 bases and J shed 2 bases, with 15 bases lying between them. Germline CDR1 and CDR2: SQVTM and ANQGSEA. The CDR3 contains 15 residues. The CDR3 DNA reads TGCAGCGTTGATGACGAAGCGGGTTTCACAGATACGCAGTATTTT. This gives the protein CSVDDEAGFTDTQYF.

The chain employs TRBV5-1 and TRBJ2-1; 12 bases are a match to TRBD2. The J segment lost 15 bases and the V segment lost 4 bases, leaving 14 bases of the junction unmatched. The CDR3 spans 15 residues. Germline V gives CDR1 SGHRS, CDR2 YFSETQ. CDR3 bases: TGCGCCAGCAGCCCCGGACTAGCGGGACTTATAGTTCCGTTCTTC. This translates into CASSPGLAGLIVPFF.

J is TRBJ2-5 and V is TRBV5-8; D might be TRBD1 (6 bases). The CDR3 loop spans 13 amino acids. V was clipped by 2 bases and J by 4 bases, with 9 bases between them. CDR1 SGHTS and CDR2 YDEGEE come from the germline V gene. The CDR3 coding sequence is TGTGCCAGCAGCTTAACAGGGACAGAGACCCAGTACTTC. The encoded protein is CASSLTGTETQYF.

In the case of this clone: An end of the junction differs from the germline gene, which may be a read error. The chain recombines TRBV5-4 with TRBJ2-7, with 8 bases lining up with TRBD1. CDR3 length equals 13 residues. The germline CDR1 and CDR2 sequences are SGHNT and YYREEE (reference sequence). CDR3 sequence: CASSDRVSYEQYF. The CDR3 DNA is TGCGCAAGCTCGGACAGGGTCTCCTACGAGCAGTACTTC.